This T cell receptor beta chain is drawn from a study of cytomegalovirus exposure and HLA in healthy donors. Assay used: immunoSEQ multiplex PCR; TCRdb lists only in-frame clones, some missing. The repertoire holds approximately 200,000 clones, with about 81% as singletons. This clone has a single count. V lost 2 bases and J lost 3, with 11 bases in between. The CDR3 has 15 residues. CDR1 is SGHVS, CDR2 FNYEAQ, per germline. This TCR was recovered from a woman between 25 and 40 years old in good health and CMV-seronegative. Specimen: PBMCs. The genes are TRBV7-6 and TRBJ1-5; D uncertain. The CDR3 sequence: CASSLNPGFNQPQHF. CDR3 coding DNA: TGTGCCAGCAGCTTAAATCCGGGGTTCAATCAGCCCCAGCATTTT.